The present entry profiles one T cell receptor beta chain with its context. The clone's antigen remains unknown. No base-level quality is on record; no much larger clone is a single base apart. These data are taken from a study of cytomegalovirus exposure and HLA in healthy donors (dated by TCRdb to about 2017). For the study in its entirety: According to an earlier analysis of 587 of the donors, about 180 million T cells yielded 95 million to 140 million unique TCR beta sequences and about 300 Gb of sequence data. Roughly 300 gigabases of sequencing data and approximately 85 million unique TCR sequences were included in an early release covering under 650 HLA-typed donors. Among the approximately 420 genotyped donors, approximately 77% belonged to the genetic ancestry cluster associated with self-reported Caucasian donors. The aim of the study was to test whether cataloging public T cell receptors could identify signatures of past pathogen exposure. The T cell repertoires of some 700 subjects were profiled by immunosequencing and related to cytomegalovirus serostatus. In addition to the first cohort of 650 to 800 subjects, a separate validation cohort of 120 different subjects was used. The study combined high-throughput TCR immunosequencing, statistical association of individual TCRs with disease status, and machine learning to predict cytomegalovirus infection status. To study patterns of TCR occurrence, a later analysis re-analyzed previously published TCR beta repertoires from more than 550 donors and added high-resolution HLA genotyping. The later analysis used no new phenotypic data to find candidate immune exposures, relying instead on TCR beta sequences and their occurrence across donors. An earlier analysis of nearly 600 of the donors applied high-throughput TCR beta sequencing to assess whether each TCR beta V gene segment acted as functional or pseudogenic. Donor age, sex, ethnicity and CMV serostatus were compiled together with the repertoire data. A later genetic analysis took genome-wide SNP genotypes for about three fifths of the roughly 670 donors and used that subset as a discovery cohort. Every discovery cohort repertoire had been produced on one sequencing platform. HLA typing included class I and class II loci at four-digit resolution. Typing coverage varied by locus: roughly 629-630 donors for A, B, C, DRB1 and DQB1; roughly 560 for DQA1; more than 600 for DPA1; approximately 470 for DPB1. Roughly five DR-DQ haplotypes were handled as single units for association and clustering because linkage in the cohort was strong. Across some 400 genotyped donors of the cohort, an average of approximately 240,000 unique TCR beta nucleotide sequences per donor were sequenced, and roughly 20% of those sequences were non-productive. Summary of the overall study and its limitations: For the cohort, immune exposure information was limited to CMV serostatus. In an earlier analysis of roughly 500 of the donors, most TCR beta V segments appeared in productive rearrangements about 90% or about 30% of the time, broadly matching IMGT annotations. The authors suggested that the approach could potentially be generalized to other disease states and immunological phenotypes. Linkage disequilibrium might explain the correlated functional status among segregating V segments, but an unknown experimental factor could not be ruled out. A later analysis found that HLA-associated TCR beta chains were more clonally expanded and had lower generation probabilities than equally common non-associated chains. Most CMV-associated TCR beta chains appeared to be HLA-restricted in a later analysis, and the HLA associations seemed to be driven largely by CMV exposure. When HLA alleles, especially DR and DQ, strongly co-occurred, TCR associations were difficult to assign to individual alleles. In the study, roughly 160 TCR beta chains were listed as associated with cytomegalovirus. In a later analysis, TCR association rates were found to vary across HLA loci, with the most associated TCRs seen for DRB1 alleles and the fewest for HLA-C alleles. In a later genetic analysis, fewer N-insertions in productive TCRs were reported among donors in an Asian-associated ancestry cluster than the approximately 630-donor mean. Because counts were too low, roughly 17 rarely observed V segments, including chromosome 9 orphons, were left out of the earlier analysis of 587 of the donors. Because HLA typing was missing for some donors at each locus, association tests included only the typed subset. This cohort had only TCR beta chains sequenced, and the lack of alpha or paired-chain data limited which features could be detected. In vitro tests confirmed that a few of the cytomegalovirus-associated TCR beta chains recognize cytomegalovirus antigens. An association between a missense DCLRE1C variant and V-gene and J-gene trimming of TCR beta chains was found in a later genetic analysis and replicated in an independent cohort. The classifier was reported to diagnose cytomegalovirus status with high specificity and sensitivity in both the original cohort and the validation cohort. A later analysis reported that several top co-occurrence clusters appeared linked to parvovirus B19, influenza, CMV and Epstein-Barr virus. Because the 87-base-pair reads could not distinguish some IMGT-functional V segments, including TRBV6-2 and TRBV6-3, those segments were excluded. A cluster of highly shared sequence variants was judged likely to represent a technical artifact of the sequencing pipeline. Sequencing depth was assumed to be roughly uniform across donors in the presence/absence analyses, though that assumption may not hold. While some public TCRs were present in many individuals, most TCR sequences turned up only very rarely across donors. A further reported finding was that TCR beta sequences accurately predicted the HLA-A and HLA-B alleles for most subjects in the first cohort. A later analysis associated around 16,000 TCR beta sequences with specific HLA alleles at a false discovery rate of 0.05.

The CDR3 spans 14 residues, from the cysteine through the phenylalanine. Kept here is only the CDR3 DNA, which spans 42 bases and is read in frame from base 1. Trimming costs V 4 bases and J 4 bases, and their ends lie 13 bases apart. Via the germline V gene (reference sequence), CDR1 is LNHDA and CDR2 SQIVND. Library method: the immunoSEQ multiplex PCR assay. A mixture of 60 forward primers for TCR Vbeta segments and 13 reverse primers for TCR Jbeta segments was used in the multiplex PCR. The CDR3 region of rearranged TCR beta genes was amplified from genomic DNA with a multiplex PCR assay. The amplified TCR beta libraries were sequenced on the Illumina HiSeq System as 87-base-pair reads. The source study handled its data this way. A later analysis tallied some 79 million unique TCR beta chains across the 666 repertoires, and around 12 million of those chains were shared by two or more donors. To remove PCR and sequencing errors, raw reads were error-corrected and collapsed into unique sequences using a nearest-neighbor algorithm that merged closely related sequences. CDR3 sequences were aligned to IMGT reference sequences to assign V, D and J gene segments. For a sequence to be retained, a match of at least six nucleotides was required to both a V gene segment and a J gene segment. A rearrangement was called productive if the CDR3 had no stop codons and remained in frame with V and J, and every other rearrangement was called non-productive. CDR3 was defined according to IMGT convention as the region running from the second conserved V-encoded cysteine to the conserved J-encoded phenylalanine. The earlier analysis of 500 to 650 of the donors excluded any sequence lacking an unambiguous match to a single V gene segment. An earlier analysis of around 600 of the donors classified V segments as functional when productive rearrangements were above 56.7% and as segregating when the standard deviation between donors was above 5%. A statistical classification framework was built to diagnose cytomegalovirus status from the catalog of TCR beta chain sequences. In a later analysis, TCR nucleotide sequences were compared against IMGT/GENE-DB human TR gene sequences so that V and J genes could be assigned. The TCRdist pipeline was used in a later analysis to assign CDR3 sequences and most-parsimonious VDJ recombination scenarios. In a later analysis, each TCR beta chain was defined by its CDR3 amino acid sequence together with its V-gene family, and reads lacking a unique V-gene family were excluded. As a way to deal with suspected cross-contamination and a sequencing artifact, a later analysis dropped 500 to 700 nucleotide sequences that were highly shared and had low generation probability. For each public chain, a later analysis derived a clonal expansion index from normalized ranks of inferred template counts within each repertoire. Generation probabilities in a later analysis came from a VDJ recombination model fitted to out-of-frame rearrangements, and those results were checked against IGoR. Hypergeometric tests were used in a later analysis to score TCR-TCR, TCR-HLA and TCR-CMV co-occurrence, with a repertoire-size bias correction applied to the TCR pairs. To estimate false discovery rates, a later analysis permuted the HLA or CMV assignments 20 times. In a later analysis, co-occurring TCRs were grouped using DBSCAN, with TCRdist sequence similarity added in when clustering inside HLA-allele-positive subsets. Repertoires with fewer than 30,000 or more than 120,000 public chains were left out of co-occurrence clustering, as were a handful of repertoires with anomalous nucleotide sharing. TCRdb took this table from immuneACCESS and kept in-frame rearrangements with V and J called. Such tables lack part of the clones; where checked against another copy, unresolved V genes explain under half of the gap, and the rest is unexplained. The DNA gave D and trimming, while V, J and clone size come from that table. This sample is represented by roughly 100,000 clones; roughly 80% of them were singletons. The ten largest clones add up to 6.5% to 8.5% of the sample.

In total, around 600 healthy bone marrow donors made up the cohort. At the time of sampling, all cohort members were nominally healthy, though unrecorded immune exposures were likely present. The donor tested CMV seropositive, placing the donor among the 250 to 350 seropositive members of the cohort. Each donor provided a peripheral blood sample, and peripheral blood mononuclear cells were used for TCR beta sequencing. Genomic DNA extraction from the blood cell samples was performed with the Qiagen DNeasy Blood Extraction Kit. The sequencing input was PBMCs. This receptor was identified in a man between 25 and 39 years old in good health and CMV-seropositive. The rearrangement joined TRBV19 to TRBJ1-2, with a weak D call of TRBD1 (6 bases match). CDR3 region: CASSTPGQPYGYTF. The DNA sequence is given as TGTGCCAGTAGTACACCGGGACAACCCTATGGCTACACCTTC.